Presented here are 28 T cell receptor beta chains from one specimen sequenced in a study of beta chain features in type 1 diabetes. Sequencing targeted expressed TCRB transcripts, as all isolated RNA had been reverse transcribed. Some clones are missing from TCRdb's copy, which holds only in-frame ones; the method was immunoSEQ multiplex PCR. The sample lists 970,000 or so clones; roughly a sixth were seen once. The specimen sequenced was naive CD4+ T cells from blood. The receptors stem from a woman under 30 in good health.

J is TRBJ1-2 and V is TRBV4-1; 8 bases match TRBD1. CDR3 length equals 18 residues. The ends lost 0 bases at V and 4 bases at J; junction bases unmatched: 13. Germline V lookup: CDR1 MGHRA, CDR2 YSYEKL. Written as DNA, the CDR3 is TGCGCCAGCAGCCAAGATATGACAGGGGCGAGGCGAGTCTATGGCTACACCTTC. As protein: CASSQDMTGARRVYGYTF.

This clone was recorded a few times. This chain uses TRBV28 with TRBJ1-4; possible D gene TRBD1, 5 bases. Germline-derived CDR1 and CDR2 are MDHEN and SYDVKM. This CDR3 spans 14 amino acids. V lost 6 bases and J 3 bases, leaving 11 bases between the germline ends. CDR3: CASRSQAANEKLFF. The CDR3 region has the DNA TGTGCCAGCAGATCACAGGCGGCTAATGAAAAACTGTTTTTT.

This clone was seen more than once but under ten times. The chain uses TRBV28 and TRBJ1-4; D gene unclear. CDR3 length: 12 amino acids. Germline assignment: CDR1 MDHEN and CDR2 SYDVKM. Trimming left V 6 bases short and J 7 bases short, with 9 bases between. The CDR3 here is CASRESSEKLFF. The DNA of the CDR3 is TGTGCCAGCAGGGAGTCAAGTGAAAAACTGTTTTTT.

The chain uses TRBV7-9 and TRBJ2-2; 7 bases match TRBD1. The CDR3 is made up of 14 amino acids. The germline V gene encodes CDR1 SEHNR and CDR2 FQNEAQ (reference sequence). The V gene end was trimmed by 4 bases and the J gene end by 6 bases; junction bases not matched to a gene: 5. CDR3 nucleotide sequence: TGTGCCAGCAGCTCTACGCAGGGGGCCGGGGAGCTGTTTTTT. Its translation: CASSSTQGAGELFF.

This clone has just a few counts. The chain couples TRBV5-1 to TRBJ2-7; TRBD2 aligns across 11 bases. V lost 5 bases, J lost 3 bases, and 10 bases stayed unmatched. CDR1 is SGHRS, CDR2 YFSETQ, per germline. The CDR3 is made up of 16 amino acids. CDR3 DNA sequence: TGCGCCAGCAGTAGACTAGCGGGACCTCTAAACTACGAGCAGTACTTC. This sequence encodes CASSRLAGPLNYEQYF.

This clone has just a few counts. The chain has TRBV28 and TRBJ1-1, with TRBD1 matching 7 bases. The V segment lost 8 bases and the J segment 2 bases; nucleotides outside the gene matches: 5. In germline, CDR1 is MDHEN, CDR2 SYDVKM. The CDR3 sequence is 13 residues long. Written as DNA, the CDR3 is TGTGCCAGCGGATGGACAGGAAACACTGAAGCTTTCTTT. Its protein is CASGWTGNTEAFF.

This sequence joins TRBV7-2 and TRBJ2-3; no firm D call. The germline CDR1 and CDR2 sequences are SGHTA and FQGNSA. The CDR3 sequence is 13 residues long. V was cut by 1 base and J by 4 bases, with 6 bases left in between. The CDR3: CASSLGVADTQYF. Written as DNA, the CDR3 is TGTGCCAGCAGCTTAGGGGTTGCAGATACGCAGTATTTT.

The chain has TRBV7-2 and TRBJ2-7, with 7 bases aligning to TRBD2. Germline CDR1 and CDR2: SGHTA and FQGNSA. J lost 3 bases, V lost 1 base, and 3 bases had no gene match. The CDR3 is made up of 14 amino acids. The CDR3 bases are TGTGCCAGCAGCTTAGGCGGGAGTAACTACGAGCAGTACTTC. This translates into CASSLGGSNYEQYF.

The CDR3 loop reads CASMGYNEQFF. Written as DNA, the CDR3 is TGTGCCAGCATGGGCTACAATGAGCAGTTCTTC. The chain carries TRBV6-5 and TRBJ2-1; D gene ambiguous. V shed 7 bases and J shed 3 bases, with 4 bases lying between them. Germline CDR1 MNHEY, CDR2 SVGAGI. This CDR3 contains 11 residues.

This clone was seen a few times. The V and J genes are TRBV11-1 and TRBJ2-1; D is unclear. Germline CDR1 and CDR2: SGHAT and FQDESV (reference sequence). The length of the CDR3 is 11 residues. Trimming removed 3 bases at V and 8 bases at J, with 5 bases between. CDR3 DNA sequence: TGTGCCAGCAGCTTCCGGCATGAGCAGTTCTTC. Protein sequence: CASSFRHEQFF.

This clone appeared a few times. This rearrangement joins TRBV10-3 to TRBJ2-2; D tentatively fits TRBD1 or TRBD2 (5 bases each). Per the germline V gene, CDR1 is ENHRY and CDR2 is SYGVKD. With 2 bases removed from V and 0 bases from J, the gap between germline ends came to 19 bases. This CDR3 contains 19 residues. CDR3 region: CAISEPGWGTRANTGELFF. DNA of the CDR3: TGTGCCATCAGTGAGCCGGGTTGGGGGACGCGAGCGAACACCGGGGAGCTGTTTTTT.

The gene calls are TRBV6-6 and TRBJ1-5, with 7 positions matching TRBD1. The germline CDR1 and CDR2 sequences are MNHNY and SVGAGI (reference sequence). The V segment lost 8 bases and the J segment 0 bases; nucleotides outside the gene matches: 7. The CDR3 sequence is 15 residues long. CDR3 residues: CASGGGSYSNQPQHF. The DNA of the CDR3 is TGTGCCAGCGGAGGGGGCTCATATAGCAATCAGCCCCAGCATTTT.

The chain employs TRBV6-5 and TRBJ2-7; the D gene is possibly TRBD1 (6 bases). CDR1 is MNHEY, CDR2 SVGAGI, per germline. The CDR3 contains 14 residues. Trimming took 3 bases from V and 2 from J, leaving 11 bases between them. CDR3 region: CASSYPDSTYEQYF. CDR3 in DNA: TGTGCCAGCAGTTATCCGGACAGTACCTACGAGCAGTACTTC.

V is TRBV27 and J is TRBJ2-5; no clear D gene. The CDR3 has 14 amino acids. The germline V gene has CDR1 MNHEY and CDR2 SMNVEV (reference sequence). The V gene lost 6 bases and the J gene lost 0 bases, with 11 bases spanning the gap. The CDR3 region has the DNA TGTGCCAGCAGAACGGACGTGTACCAAGAGACCCAGTACTTC. The encoded protein is CASRTDVYQETQYF.

V gene TRBV7-2 combines with J gene TRBJ1-2, with a weak D call TRBD1 (5 bases). V lost 5 bases and J lost 2, with 12 bases in between. The germline CDR1 and CDR2 sequences are SGHTA and FQGNSA. This CDR3 contains 14 residues. CDR3 in DNA: TGTGCCAGCAGCCCCCCGGGACCGAACTATGGCTACACCTTC. Translation gives CASSPPGPNYGYTF.

This clone was found a few times. CDR3 DNA sequence: TGTGCCAGCTCACCTGGTAGAGGGAGCGGCTACGAGCAGTACTTC. This codes for CASSPGRGSGYEQYF. V and J are TRBV18 and TRBJ2-7; a weak D match, TRBD2 (5 bases). V dropped 3 bases and J dropped 3 bases, with 15 bases sitting between them. The length of the CDR3 is 15 residues. Looked up from germline, CDR1 is KGHSH and CDR2 is LQKENI.

This clone was picked up a small number of times. This rearrangement joins TRBV25-1 to TRBJ2-7; D call uncertain. V lost 3 bases, J lost 2 bases, and 8 bases lay in between. Looked up from germline, CDR1 is MGHDK and CDR2 is SYGVNS. The CDR3 contains 13 residues. The CDR3 region is CASSDSRTYEQYF. The CDR3 bases are TGTGCCAGCAGTGATTCTCGGACCTACGAGCAGTACTTC.

The V and J genes are TRBV19 and TRBJ2-7, with TRBD2 matching 11 bases. Germline assignment: CDR1 LNHDA and CDR2 SQIVND (reference sequence). The CDR3 is made up of 16 amino acids. V shed 5 bases and J 2 bases; nucleotides not matched to a gene: 8. The CDR3 region has the DNA TGTGCCAGTAGTCGGACCGGGACTAGCGGAACCTACGAGCAGTACTTC. It specifies CASSRTGTSGTYEQYF.

The V call is TRBV11-2, the J call TRBJ2-1; 10 positions match TRBD2. V shed 5 bases and J 7 bases; nucleotides not matched to a gene: 8. CDR3 length: 15 residues. Germline V gene sequence: CDR1 SGHAT, CDR2 FQNNGV. DNA for the CDR3: TGTGCCAGCAGCGGACTAGCGGCCAGAGGGAATGAGCAGTTCTTC. This gives the protein CASSGLAARGNEQFF. Drawing the rest from reference TRBV11-2 and TRBJ2-1, the complete variable domain is EAGVAQSPRYKIIEKRQSVAFWCNPISGHATLYWYQQILGQGPKLLIQFQNNGVVDDSQLPKDRFSAERLKGVDSTLKIQPAKLEDSAVYLCASSGLAARGNEQFFGPGTRLTVL.

A single count supports this clone. The chain links TRBV5-4 to TRBJ2-1, with D possibly TRBD1 on 6 matching bases. V lost 3 bases and J lost 10, with 14 bases in between. The CDR3 spans 13 residues. Germline loops: CDR1 SGHNT, CDR2 YYREEE (reference sequence). The CDR3 coding sequence is TGTGCCAGCAGCTGGAACAGGGCGGGCGAGCAGTTCTTC. It encodes CASSWNRAGEQFF. The whole variable domain, remainder taken from reference TRBV5-4 and TRBJ2-1, is ETGVTQSPTHLIKTRGQQVTLRCSSQSGHNTVSWYQQALGQGPQFIFQYYREEENGRGNFPPRFSGLQFPNYSSELNVNALELDDSALYLCASSWNRAGEQFFGPGTRLTVL.

The V gene is TRBV15, the J gene TRBJ2-3, with 8 bases aligning to TRBD2. The CDR3 is 15 amino acids. The junction had 3 bases not matched to a gene; V was cut back by 0 bases and J by 4 bases. Germline-derived CDR1 and CDR2 are LNHNV and YYDKDF (reference sequence). This CDR3 reads CATSRDAGGPDTQYF. CDR3 coding DNA: TGTGCCACCAGCAGAGATGCGGGAGGCCCAGATACGCAGTATTTT.

In this sample, this clone turned up a few times. The chain links TRBV2 to TRBJ1-2; no firm D call. Germline loops: CDR1 SNHLY, CDR2 FYNNEI. The V end lost 7 bases, the J end lost 6 bases, and 18 bases lay between the germline ends. The CDR3 runs to 14 residues. CDR3 in amino acids: CASIERVPGDGYTF. CDR3 coding DNA: TGTGCCAGCATCGAAAGGGTACCTGGGGATGGCTACACCTTC.

The chain has TRBV7-2 and TRBJ2-1; a weak D match, TRBD1 (6 bases). Germline values: CDR1 SGHTA, CDR2 FQGNSA. V was cut by 4 bases and J by 9 bases, with 7 bases left in between. This CDR3 is 11 amino acids long. CDR3 sequence: CASSSQGEQFF. The CDR3 DNA sequence: TGTGCCAGCAGCTCACAGGGTGAGCAGTTCTTC.

This clone was observed a handful of times. V usage is TRBV28 and J usage is TRBJ1-2; 8 nucleotides align to TRBD1. CDR1 is MDHEN, CDR2 SYDVKM, per germline. Losses at the gene ends were 8 bases for V and 4 bases for J; bases not matched to a gene: 9. The CDR3 is 14 residues long. CDR3 loop: CASGGSDRAYGYTF. Here the CDR3 DNA reads TGTGCCAGCGGTGGTTCGGACAGGGCCTATGGCTACACCTTC.

The V gene is TRBV19, the J gene TRBJ2-3; TRBD1 agrees at 8 bases. The V gene's germline CDR1 is LNHDA and CDR2 SQIVND (reference sequence). V dropped 5 bases and J dropped 2; count of bases not matched to a gene: 6. The length of the CDR3 is 15 residues. This chain's CDR3 is CASSPGTGPTDTQYF. CDR3 sequence (DNA): TGTGCCAGTAGTCCCGGGACAGGACCCACAGATACGCAGTATTTT.

This clone was seen only a few times. The V and J genes are TRBV5-1 and TRBJ2-7, with D perhaps TRBD1 (5 bases). Germline V gene lookup returns CDR1 SGHRS and CDR2 YFSETQ. V was cut by 4 bases and J by 6 bases, with 14 bases left in between. The CDR3 runs to 13 residues. The CDR3 loop reads CASSRDSRAEQYF. DNA for the CDR3: TGCGCCAGCAGCCGAGATAGCAGGGCCGAGCAGTACTTC.

V is TRBV29-1 and J is TRBJ1-1, with D possibly matching TRBD1 (5 bases). Germline V gene sequence: CDR1 SQVTM, CDR2 ANQGSEA. Trimming left V 6 bases short and J 4 bases short, with 18 bases between. The CDR3 totals 14 residues. In nucleotides, the CDR3 is TGCAGCGTCCAGATCAGGGAGTCGGGCACTGAAGCTTTCTTT. The encoded protein is CSVQIRESGTEAFF.

The chain joins TRBV18 to TRBJ2-3; weak D call: TRBD2 (6 bases). V lost 3 bases and J 6 bases, leaving 25 bases between the germline ends. The CDR3 is made up of 18 amino acids. The V gene's germline CDR1 is KGHSH and CDR2 LQKENI. This chain's CDR3 is CASSPSSLRSAGRDTQYF. The CDR3 DNA reads as TGTGCCAGCTCACCCTCCAGTCTTCGCTCGGCGGGAAGGGATACGCAGTATTTT. The full variable domain, rest sourced from reference TRBV18 and TRBJ2-3, is NAGVMQNPRHLVRRRGQEARLRCSPMKGHSHVYWYRQLPEEGLKFMVYLQKENIIDESGMPKERFSAEFPKEGPSILRIQQVVRGDSAAYFCASSPSSLRSAGRDTQYFGPGTRLTVL.